A single T cell receptor (beta chain) is shown here with its context. Its antigen is still unknown. The CDR3 covers 15 residues. V was clipped by 1 base and J by 4 bases, with 11 bases between them. Germline V gene data show CDR1 as MGHRA and CDR2 as YSYEKL. The sample originates from a study of Ad26.COV2.S vaccination and SARS-CoV-2 variants. Study-level information: Donor got 5x10^10 or 1x10^11 viral particles of Ad26.COV2.S. Study-level results: CD8+ and CD4+ T cells specific for spike reportedly responded with substantial breadth after vaccination. From the TCR breadth and depth analyses, total T cell responses may have been underestimated.

The treatment is: roughly 20 received Ad26.COV2.S at low or high dose, single or two shots; a few received placebo; per-sample allocation not given. Material that was analyzed had been drawn on day 63 after the first vaccine or placebo injection. Sequenced by immunoSEQ multiplex PCR; TCRdb stores in-frame clones only, minus some. This table holds 300,000 to 350,000 clones, around 90% found once. The chain joins TRBV4-1 to TRBJ1-5; TRBD1 might be the D (5 bases). Source: peripheral blood, taken in a trial of Ad26.COV2.S vaccine versus placebo. This TCR came from a person aged 18-65 years who received the Ad26.COV2.S COVID-19 vaccine or a placebo. CDR3 coding DNA: TGCGCCAGCAGCCAAGCTCCCGGGGGGAATCAGCCCCAGCATTTT. Amino acids: CASSQAPGGNQPQHF.